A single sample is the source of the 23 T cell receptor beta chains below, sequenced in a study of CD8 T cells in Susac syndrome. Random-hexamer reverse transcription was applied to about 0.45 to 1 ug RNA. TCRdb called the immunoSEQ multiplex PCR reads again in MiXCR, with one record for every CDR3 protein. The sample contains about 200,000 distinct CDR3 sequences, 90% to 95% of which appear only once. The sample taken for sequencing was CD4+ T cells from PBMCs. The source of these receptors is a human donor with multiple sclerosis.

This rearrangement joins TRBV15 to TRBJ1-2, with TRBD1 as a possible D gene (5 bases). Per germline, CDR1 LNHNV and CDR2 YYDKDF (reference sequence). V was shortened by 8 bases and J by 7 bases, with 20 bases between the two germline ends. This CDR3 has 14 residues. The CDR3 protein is CATGGRGVLPGYTF. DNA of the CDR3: TGTGCCACCGGGGGACGCGGGGTTCTTCCTGGCTACACCTTC. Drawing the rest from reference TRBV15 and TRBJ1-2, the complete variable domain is DAMVIQNPRYQVTQFGKPVTLSCSQTLNHNVMYWYQQKSSQAPKLLFHYYDKDFNNEADTPDNFQSRRPNTSFCFLDIRSPGLGDTAMYLCATGGRGVLPGYTFGSGTRLTVV.

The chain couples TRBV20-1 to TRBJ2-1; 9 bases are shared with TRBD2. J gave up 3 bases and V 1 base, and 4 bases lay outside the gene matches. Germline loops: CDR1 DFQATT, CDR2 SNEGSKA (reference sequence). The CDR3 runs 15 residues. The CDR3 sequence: CSARVRRGGYNEQFF. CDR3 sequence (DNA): TGCAGTGCTAGAGTAAGGCGGGGGGGCTACAATGAGCAGTTCTTC.

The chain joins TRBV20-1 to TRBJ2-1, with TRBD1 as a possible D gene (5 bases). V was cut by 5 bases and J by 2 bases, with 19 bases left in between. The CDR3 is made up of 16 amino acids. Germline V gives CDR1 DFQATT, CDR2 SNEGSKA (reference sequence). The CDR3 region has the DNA TGCAGTGCTGGCACCCCAGGGATGGGTCCCTACAATGAGCAGTTCTTC. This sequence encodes CSAGTPGMGPYNEQFF.

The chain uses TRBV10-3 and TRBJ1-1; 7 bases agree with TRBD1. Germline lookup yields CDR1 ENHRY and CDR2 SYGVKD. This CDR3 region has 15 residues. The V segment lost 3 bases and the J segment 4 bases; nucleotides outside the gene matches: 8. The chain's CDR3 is CAISDSTGATTEAFF. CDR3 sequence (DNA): TGTGCCATCAGTGACTCCACAGGGGCTACCACTGAAGCTTTCTTT.

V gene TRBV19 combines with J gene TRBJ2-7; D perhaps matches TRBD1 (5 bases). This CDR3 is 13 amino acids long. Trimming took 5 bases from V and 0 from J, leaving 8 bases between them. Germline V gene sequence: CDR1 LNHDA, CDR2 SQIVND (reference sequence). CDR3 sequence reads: CASSVRDSYEQYF. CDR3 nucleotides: TGTGCCAGTAGTGTCAGGGACTCCTACGAGCAGTACTTC.

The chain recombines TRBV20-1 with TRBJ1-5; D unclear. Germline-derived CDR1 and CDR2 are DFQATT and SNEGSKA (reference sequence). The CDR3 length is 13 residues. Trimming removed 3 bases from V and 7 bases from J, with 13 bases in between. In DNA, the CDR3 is TGCAGTGCTAGCCGCGGGATGGAACAGCCCCAGCATTTT. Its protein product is CSASRGMEQPQHF.

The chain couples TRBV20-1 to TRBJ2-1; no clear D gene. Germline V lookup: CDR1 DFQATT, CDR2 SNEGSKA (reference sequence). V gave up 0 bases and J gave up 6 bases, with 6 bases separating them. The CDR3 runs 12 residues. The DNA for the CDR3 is TGCAGTGCTAGAGATAGTCCCAATGAGCAGTTCTTC. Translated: CSARDSPNEQFF.

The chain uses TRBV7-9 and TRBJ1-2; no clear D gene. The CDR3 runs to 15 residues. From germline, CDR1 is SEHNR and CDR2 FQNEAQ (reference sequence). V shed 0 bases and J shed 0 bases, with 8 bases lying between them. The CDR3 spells CASSLARLANYGYTF. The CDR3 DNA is TGTGCCAGCAGCTTAGCCAGACTAGCTAACTATGGCTACACCTTC.

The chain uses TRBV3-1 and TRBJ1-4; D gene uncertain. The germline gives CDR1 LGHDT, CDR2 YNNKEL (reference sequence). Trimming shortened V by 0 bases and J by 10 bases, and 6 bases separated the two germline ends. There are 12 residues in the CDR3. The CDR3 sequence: CASSQDHRKLFF. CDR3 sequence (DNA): TGTGCCAGCAGCCAAGATCACCGAAAACTGTTTTTT. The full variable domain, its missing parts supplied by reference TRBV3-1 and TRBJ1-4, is DTAVSQTPKYLVTQMGNDKSIKCEQNLGHDTMYWYKQDSKKFLKIMFSYNNKELIINETVPNRFSPKSPDKAHLNLHINSLELGDSAVYFCASSQDHRKLFFGSGTQLSVL.

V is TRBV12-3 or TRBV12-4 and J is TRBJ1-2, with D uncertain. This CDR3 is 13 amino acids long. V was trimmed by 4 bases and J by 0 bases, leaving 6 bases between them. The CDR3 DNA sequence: TGTGCCAGCAGTTGGGCTGCTAACTATGGCTACACCTTC. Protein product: CASSWAANYGYTF.

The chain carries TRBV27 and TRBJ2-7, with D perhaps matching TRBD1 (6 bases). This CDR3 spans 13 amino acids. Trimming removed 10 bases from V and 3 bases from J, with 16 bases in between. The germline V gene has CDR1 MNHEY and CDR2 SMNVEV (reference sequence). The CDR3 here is CAIGRGLFYEQYF. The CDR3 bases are TGTGCCATAGGCAGGGGATTATTCTACGAGCAGTACTTC.

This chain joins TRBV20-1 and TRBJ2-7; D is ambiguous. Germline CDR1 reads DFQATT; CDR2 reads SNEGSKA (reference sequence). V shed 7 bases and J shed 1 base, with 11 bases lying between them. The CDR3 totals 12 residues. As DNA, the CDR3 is TGCAGTGGCAGGACGGCTTCCTACGAGCAGTACTTC. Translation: CSGRTASYEQYF.

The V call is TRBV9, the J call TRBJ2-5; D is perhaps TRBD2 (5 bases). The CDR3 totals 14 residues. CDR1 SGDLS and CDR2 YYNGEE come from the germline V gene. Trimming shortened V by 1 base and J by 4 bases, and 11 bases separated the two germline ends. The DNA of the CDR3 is TGTGCCAGCAGCGTACGAGGGTCATCAGAGACCCAGTACTTC. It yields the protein CASSVRGSSETQYF.

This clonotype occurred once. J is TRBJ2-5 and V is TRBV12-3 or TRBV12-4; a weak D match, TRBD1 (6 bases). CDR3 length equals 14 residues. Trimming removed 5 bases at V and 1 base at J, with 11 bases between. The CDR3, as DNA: TGTGCCAGCAGTCCTGGACAGCCCCAAGAGACCCAGTACTTC. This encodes CASSPGQPQETQYF.

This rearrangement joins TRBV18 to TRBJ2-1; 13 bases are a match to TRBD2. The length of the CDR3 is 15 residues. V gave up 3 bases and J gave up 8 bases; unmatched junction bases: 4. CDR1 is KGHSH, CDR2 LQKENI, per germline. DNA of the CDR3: TGTGCCAGCTCACCGGGACTAGCGGGAACGGATGAGCAGTTCTTC. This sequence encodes CASSPGLAGTDEQFF.

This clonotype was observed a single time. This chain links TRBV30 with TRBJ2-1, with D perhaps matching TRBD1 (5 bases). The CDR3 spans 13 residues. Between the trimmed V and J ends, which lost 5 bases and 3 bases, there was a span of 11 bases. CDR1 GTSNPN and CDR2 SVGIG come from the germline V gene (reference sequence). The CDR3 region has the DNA TGTGCCTGGGGTAGGACAAACTACAATGAGCAGTTCTTC. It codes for CAWGRTNYNEQFF.

The CDR3 region is CSARRGGEVQYF. The CDR3 DNA follows: TGCAGTGCTAGGAGAGGGGGGGAGGTTCAGTACTTC. The chain recombines TRBV20-1 with TRBJ2-4; a possible D gene is TRBD2 (7 bases). CDR3 length: 12 amino acids. V was trimmed by 3 bases and J by 11 bases, leaving 14 bases between them. Looked up from germline, CDR1 is DFQATT and CDR2 is SNEGSKA (reference sequence).

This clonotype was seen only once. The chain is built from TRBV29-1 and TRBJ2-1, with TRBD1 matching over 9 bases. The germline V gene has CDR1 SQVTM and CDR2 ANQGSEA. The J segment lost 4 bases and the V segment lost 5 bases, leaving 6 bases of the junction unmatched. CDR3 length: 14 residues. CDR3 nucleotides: TGCAGCGTTCCGGGACAGGGAAATTACAATGAGCAGTTCTTC. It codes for CSVPGQGNYNEQFF.

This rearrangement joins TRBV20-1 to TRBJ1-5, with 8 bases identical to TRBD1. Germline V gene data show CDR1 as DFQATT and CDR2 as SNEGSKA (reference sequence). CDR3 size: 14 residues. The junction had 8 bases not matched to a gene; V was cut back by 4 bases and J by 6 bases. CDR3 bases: TGCAGTGCTACTACCGGGACAGGAATTCAGCCCCAGCATTTT. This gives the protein CSATTGTGIQPQHF.

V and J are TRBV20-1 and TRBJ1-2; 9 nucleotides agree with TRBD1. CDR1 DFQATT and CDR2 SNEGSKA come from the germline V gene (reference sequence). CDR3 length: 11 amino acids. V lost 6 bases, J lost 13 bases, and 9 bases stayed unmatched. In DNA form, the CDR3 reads TGCAGTGCCACAGGGGGCGTAACCTTCACCTTC. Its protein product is CSATGGVTFTF.

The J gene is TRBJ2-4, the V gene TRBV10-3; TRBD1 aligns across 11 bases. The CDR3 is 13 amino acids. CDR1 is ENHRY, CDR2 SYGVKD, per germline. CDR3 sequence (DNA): TGTGCGGTCCGGGACAGGGGGATGGACATTCAGTACTTC. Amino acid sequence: CAVRDRGMDIQYF.

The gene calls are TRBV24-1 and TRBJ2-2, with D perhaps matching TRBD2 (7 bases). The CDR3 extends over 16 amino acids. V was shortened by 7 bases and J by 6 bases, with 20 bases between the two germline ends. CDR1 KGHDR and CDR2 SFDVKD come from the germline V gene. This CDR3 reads CATSGGGSSGSGELFF. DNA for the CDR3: TGTGCCACCAGCGGGGGCGGGTCTAGCGGATCCGGGGAGCTGTTTTTT.

CDR3 amino acids: CSARDPNYGYTF. CDR3 DNA: TGCAGTGCTAGAGACCCCAACTATGGCTACACCTTC. V gene TRBV20-1 combines with J gene TRBJ1-2; the D is unclear. There are 12 residues in the CDR3. Germline-derived CDR1 and CDR2 are DFQATT and SNEGSKA (reference sequence). V lost 0 bases to trimming and J lost 2 bases, with 4 bases between them.